One sample yielded the 5 T cell receptor beta chains listed below, sequenced in a study of blood T cell repertoires in COVID-19. Sequenced by immunoSEQ multiplex PCR; TCRdb stores in-frame clones only, minus some. The table lists 20,000 to 30,000 clones, around 92% of them singletons. Specimen: peripheral blood. These receptors were taken from a man between 65 and 85 years old with active COVID-19.

This sequence joins TRBV6-5 and TRBJ2-2, with a tentative D call TRBD2 (6 bases). Trimming shortened V by 7 bases and J by 6 bases, and 12 bases separated the two germline ends. Germline V gene sequence: CDR1 MNHEY, CDR2 SVGAGI. The CDR3 runs to 13 residues. The CDR3 DNA is TGTGCCAGCACGCAGTCGGGGGCCGGGGAGCTGTTTTTT. It is translated as CASTQSGAGELFF.

This chain joins TRBV18 and TRBJ2-7; 7 bases fit TRBD1. The CDR3 spans 14 residues. Germline V gene data show CDR1 as KGHSH and CDR2 as LQKENI. V lost 4 bases, J lost 2 bases, and 5 bases stayed unmatched. CDR3 coding DNA: TGTGCCAGCTCACAAGGAGACAGGGCCTACGAGCAGTACTTC. Protein sequence: CASSQGDRAYEQYF. Full variable domain (outside the CDR3, taken from reference TRBV18 and TRBJ2-7): NAGVMQNPRHLVRRRGQEARLRCSPMKGHSHVYWYRQLPEEGLKFMVYLQKENIIDESGMPKERFSAEFPKEGPSILRIQQVVRGDSAAYFCASSQGDRAYEQYFGPGTRLTVT.

On this clone itself: Other DNA sequences from this sample encode an identical CDR3 as well. The V gene is TRBV6-2 or TRBV6-3, the J gene TRBJ1-2; no firm D call. V was trimmed by 2 bases and J by 5 bases, leaving 9 bases between them. Germline CDR1 MNHEY, CDR2 SVGEGT. CDR3 length: 13 residues. The CDR3 reads CASSYREPYGYTF. The CDR3, as DNA: TGTGCCAGCAGTTACCGAGAACCTTATGGCTACACCTTC.

CDR3 in amino acids: CASSRRDTVDEQFF. CDR3 coding DNA: TGTGCCAGCAGCAGACGGGACACCGTCGATGAGCAGTTCTTC. V and J are TRBV21-1 and TRBJ2-1; TRBD1, the D gene given by the table, was not confirmed from the DNA. TRBV21-1 is deemed a pseudogene. This CDR3 spans 14 amino acids.

The V gene is TRBV5-4, the J gene TRBJ1-6, with 9 bases aligning to TRBD1. The J segment lost 10 bases and the V segment lost 5 bases, leaving 10 bases of the junction unmatched. This CDR3 comprises 15 residues. Germline V CDR1 and CDR2: SGHNT, YYREEE (reference sequence). This CDR3 is CASSPSDRGNSPLHF. CDR3 bases: TGTGCCAGCAGTCCGTCGGACAGGGGAAACTCACCCCTCCACTTT.